This T cell receptor beta chain was identified during a study of blood T cell repertoires in COVID-19. Profiling relied on immunoSEQ multiplex PCR, and the TCRdb table lists in-frame clones only, not all of them. The sample carries some 290,000 clones, about 90% recorded once. The J segment lost 0 bases and the V segment lost 5 bases, leaving 1 base of the junction unmatched. From germline, CDR1 is ENHRY and CDR2 SYGVKD. The CDR3 covers 14 residues. This rearrangement joins TRBV10-3 to TRBJ1-5, with 7 nucleotides matching TRBD1. This TCR came from a woman in her twenties or thirties with COVID-19, enrolled during active disease. Sequencing was carried out using peripheral blood. CDR3 nucleotide sequence: TGTGCCATCAGTCGGGACAGTAGCAATCAGCCCCAGCATTTT. Protein product: CAISRDSSNQPQHF.